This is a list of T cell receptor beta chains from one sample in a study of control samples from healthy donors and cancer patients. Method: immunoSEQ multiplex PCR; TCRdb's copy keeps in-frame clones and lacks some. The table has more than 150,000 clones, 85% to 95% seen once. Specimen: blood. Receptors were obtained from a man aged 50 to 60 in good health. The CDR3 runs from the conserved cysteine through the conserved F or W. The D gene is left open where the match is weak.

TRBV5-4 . CASSSRTASTNEKLFF
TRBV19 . CASTDGGAARNTIYF
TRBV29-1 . CSVEVRVGELFF
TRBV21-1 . CASRSLPRGQNTDTQYF
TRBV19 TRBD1 CASSPRRDRGYYTF
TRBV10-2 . CASSWRQGNTEAFF
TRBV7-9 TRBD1 CASSPDRRNSPLHF
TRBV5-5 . CASSQLSVAEQFF
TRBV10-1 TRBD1 CASSEPYRGFHGNGYTF
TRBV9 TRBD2 CASSVAAGGVYEQYF
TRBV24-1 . CATSEAISYEQYF
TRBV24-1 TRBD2 CATSDHLIRLAGNHYEQYF
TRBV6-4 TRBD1 CASSRTGGDEKLFF
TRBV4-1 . CASSQDWGDTYEQYF
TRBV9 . CASSEGSSYNSPLHF
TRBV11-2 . CASSSLQAYEQYF
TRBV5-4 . CASSYQTGRGEQYF
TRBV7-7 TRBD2 CASSLGLAGGEETQYF
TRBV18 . CASSPLQGAGELFF
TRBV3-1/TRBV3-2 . CASSQAETQYF
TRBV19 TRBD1 CASSTEGQGHYEQYF
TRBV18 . CASSPPGGNTEAFF
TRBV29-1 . CSVEDLGGTGELFF
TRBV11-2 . CASSPGETQYF
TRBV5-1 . CASSLGTRSADTQYF
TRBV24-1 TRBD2 CATSDPIYGLAGGSYNEQFF